Listed below are T cell receptor beta chains from one sample, sequenced in a study of CD8 T cells in ankylosing spondylitis. In TCRdb, the 5' RACE reads were re-called with MiXCR into one record per CDR3 protein. The sample has about 500,000 distinct CDR3 sequences, about 5.2% seen once. The material sequenced was blood, either unsorted or a sorted T cell fraction (not recorded which). Source of these receptors: a male donor with ankylosing spondylitis. The CDR3 runs from the conserved cysteine through the conserved F or W. A D gene is named only where the DNA matches it firmly. Rows may omit the clone size; those that give it use once, few, many or a size class.

v_call	j_call	d_call	clone_size	cdr3_nt	cdr3_aa
TRBV12-5	TRBJ2-1	NA	few	TGTGCTAGTGGTTTGGTAGGGGGACTAAATTACAATGAGCAGTTCTTC	CASGLVGGLNYNEQFF
TRBV28	TRBJ2-5	NA	many	TGTGCCAGCAGCCTTGACAGTTCTCGAGGAGAGACCCAGTACTTC	CASSLDSSRGETQYF
TRBV5-1	TRBJ2-6	TRBD1	many	TGCGCCAGCAGCCCCCCGAGACAGGGGTATGGGGCCAACGTCCTGACTTTC	CASSPPRQGYGANVLTF
TRBV6-2/TRBV6-3	TRBJ2-1	TRBD2	many	TGTGCCAGCAGCTCGACTAGCGGGCCGCGTCGTCACAATGAGCAGTTCTTC	CASSSTSGPRRHNEQFF
TRBV24-1	TRBJ2-1	NA	few	TGTGCCACCAGTAGACGGGAGATCCCCAATGAGCAGTTCTTC	CATSRREIPNEQFF
TRBV20-1	TRBJ2-7	NA	NA	TGCAGTGCTAGGGGCGCGTCCTACGAGCAGTACTTC	CSARGASYEQYF
TRBV5-1	TRBJ1-2	NA	many	TGCGCCAGCAAAATGACGGAGAACTATGGCTACACCTTC	CASKMTENYGYTF
TRBV19	TRBJ2-2	NA	NA	TGTGCCAGTAGTTTCCCGACTGCCCTGGGCACCGGGGAGCTGTTTTTT	CASSFPTALGTGELFF
TRBV5-1	TRBJ1-1	NA	many	TGCGCCAGCAGCTGGGAGGGGTATATCACTGAAGCTTTCTTT	CASSWEGYITEAFF
TRBV7-8	TRBJ2-7	TRBD2	many	TGTGCCAGCAGCGTTAGCGGGACCTTAAGTACCTACGAGCAGTACTTC	CASSVSGTLSTYEQYF
TRBV11-1	TRBJ2-1	TRBD2	many	TGTGCCAGCAGCCCTTTGACTAGCGGGGGCTATGAGCAGTTCTTC	CASSPLTSGGYEQFF
TRBV28	TRBJ1-4	NA	NA	TGTGCCAGCATAGATGCAACTAATGAAAAACTGTTTTTT	CASIDATNEKLFF
TRBV20-1	TRBJ2-7	TRBD2	many	TGCAGTGCTATGACTAGCGCCTACGAGCAGTACTTC	CSAMTSAYEQYF
TRBV20-1	TRBJ2-7	NA	NA	TGCAGTGCTCGTAGGACGGGCCATTACGAGCAGTACTTC	CSARRTGHYEQYF
TRBV5-1	TRBJ1-1	NA	few	TGCGCCAGCAGCTCGCCCGGAGGGAGGACTGAAGCTTTCTTT	CASSSPGGRTEAFF
TRBV5-1	TRBJ1-2	NA	many	TGCGCCAGCAGCTTGGCCCCCGGCCTCGAGGGCTATGGCTACACCTTC	CASSLAPGLEGYGYTF
TRBV9	TRBJ2-3	NA	many	TGTGCCAGCAGCGTGGGGATTTTTTATAGCACAGATACGCAGTATTTT	CASSVGIFYSTDTQYF
TRBV15	TRBJ2-1	TRBD2	many	TGTGCCACCAGTTCGGCTAGCGGGGCTCGGGAGCAGTTCTTC	CATSSASGAREQFF
TRBV29-1	TRBJ2-1	TRBD2	many	TGCAGCGTTGAAGGGAGACTAGCGGCCCGTCTCTCCTACAATGAGCAGTTCTTC	CSVEGRLAARLSYNEQFF
TRBV7-3	TRBJ1-2	NA	many	TGTGCCAGCAGCTTAACGGCGGAGGTCGATGGCTACACCTTC	CASSLTAEVDGYTF
TRBV20-1	TRBJ2-1	NA	NA	TGCAGTGCCATCTCGCCATACCGGGACTCGACCTACAATGAGCAGTTCTTC	CSAISPYRDSTYNEQFF
TRBV12-3/TRBV12-4	TRBJ1-4	NA	many	TGTGCCAGCAGTCCCCGGGACGCACAAAATGAAAAACTGTTTTTT	CASSPRDAQNEKLFF
TRBV20-1	TRBJ1-5	NA	many	TGCAGTGCTAGAGATCGGGGCGCCCAGCATTTT	CSARDRGAQHF
TRBV20-1	TRBJ2-3	NA	NA	TGCAGTGCTAGAGGGGCAGCCAACACAGATACGCAGTATTTT	CSARGAANTDTQYF
TRBV15	TRBJ2-7	NA	many	TGTGCCACCAGCCCTCCCGTGGGACACGTAAACTACGAGCAGTACTTC	CATSPPVGHVNYEQYF
TRBV20-1	TRBJ2-1	TRBD2	few	TGCAGTGCTAGACTCGCTAGCGGGGGGGTCTCCTACAATGAGCAGTTCTTC	CSARLASGGVSYNEQFF
TRBV14	TRBJ1-6	NA	many	TGTGCCAGCAGCCAAGGGTTGGGTAGTTCACCCCTCCACTTT	CASSQGLGSSPLHF
TRBV20-1	TRBJ1-3	TRBD1	few	TGCGGAACAAGACAGGGGGCTGGAAACACCATATATTTT	CGTRQGAGNTIYF
TRBV6-1	TRBJ1-1	NA	many	TGTGCCAGCTCCTCATCCGGGTCACGGACTGAAGCTTTCTTT	CASSSSGSRTEAFF
TRBV5-1	TRBJ2-4	TRBD2	few	TGCGCCAGCAGCTTGGAAGGGCTAGCGGGAGTAAACATTCAGTACTTC	CASSLEGLAGVNIQYF